This passage covers 20 T cell receptor beta chains from one sample sequenced in a study of human T cells and chemical hapten exposure. Regarding time point: pre-sensitization, week 0. The treatment: therapeutic diphenylcyclopropenone sensitization with weekly scalp DPC. TCRdb fed the RACE reads into MiXCR, producing one record per CDR3 protein. The sample consists of 40,000 or so distinct CDR3 sequences, under 12% of them appearing once. The sample here was whole blood, taken in connection with sensitization to the hapten diphenylcyclopropenone (DPC). All receptors derive from a man aged 25-40 years with alopecia areata. Some clones in this sample may be carry-over from other donors' samples.

Ten or more counts support this clonotype. This chain joins TRBV7-2 and TRBJ1-2, with D tentatively TRBD1 (6 bases). The CDR3 runs 14 residues. Trimming cost V 8 bases and J 0 bases, with 13 bases left between them. The germline V gene has CDR1 SGHTA and CDR2 FQGNSA. The CDR3 sequence: CASPSYRANYGYTF. Here the CDR3 DNA reads TGTGCCAGCCCCTCGTACAGGGCTAACTATGGCTACACCTTC.

This clonotype was detected ten times or more. V and J are TRBV6-5 and TRBJ2-3; 13 bases line up with TRBD2. Germline CDR1 reads MNHEY; CDR2 reads SVGAGI. V gave up 6 bases and J gave up 4 bases; unmatched junction bases: 4. The CDR3 loop spans 15 amino acids. CDR3 sequence (DNA): TGTGCCAGCAGCGGAACTAGCGGGGGGGCAGATACGCAGTATTTT. Protein: CASSGTSGGADTQYF.

The chain employs TRBV9 and TRBJ2-1, with unresolved D. Germline loops: CDR1 SGDLS, CDR2 YYNGEE. The CDR3 loop spans 13 amino acids. With 0 bases removed from V and 7 bases from J, the gap between germline ends came to 8 bases. The CDR3 sequence is CASSVDGSNEQFF. Written as DNA, the CDR3 is TGTGCCAGCAGCGTAGACGGTAGTAATGAGCAGTTCTTC.

This clonotype was seen repeatedly, ten times or more. The V call is TRBV6-1, the J call TRBJ2-7; 13 bases fit TRBD2. The trim removed 6 bases at V and 2 bases at J, leaving 7 bases unmatched. The CDR3 consists of 16 residues. Germline V gives CDR1 MNHNS, CDR2 SASEGT. CDR3 residues: CASSRRTSGGAYEQYF. The CDR3 nucleotides read TGTGCCAGCAGCCGCCGTACTAGCGGGGGGGCCTACGAGCAGTACTTC.

The chain employs TRBV23-1 and TRBJ2-7; D is ambiguous. TRBV23-1 is an ORF; its function is uncertain. The CDR3 totals 15 residues. V was cut by 0 bases and J by 4 bases, with 13 bases left in between. The CDR3 here is CASSQSLPIRYEQYV. The CDR3, as DNA: TGCGCCAGCAGTCAATCTCTCCCTATCAGATACGAGCAGTACGTC.

V and J are TRBV11-3 and TRBJ2-3, with 9 positions matching TRBD1. This CDR3 spans 15 amino acids. J gave up 6 bases and V 5 bases, and 9 bases lay outside the gene matches. In germline, CDR1 is SGHNT, CDR2 YENEEA. The CDR3 region is CASSPTGTGRDTQYF. The DNA for the CDR3 is TGTGCCAGCAGCCCAACGGGGACAGGGAGGGATACGCAGTATTTT. The variable domain in full, with the rest retrieved from reference TRBV11-3 and TRBJ2-3, is EAGVVQSPRYKIIEKKQPVAFWCNPISGHNTLYWYLQNLGQGPELLIRYENEEAVDDSQLPKDRFSAERLKGVDSTLKIQPAELGDSAVYLCASSPTGTGRDTQYFGPGTRLTVL.

The chain is built from TRBV20-1 and TRBJ2-5; D gene unclear. The V end lost 7 bases, the J end lost 5 bases, and 20 bases lay between the germline ends. The CDR3 length is 14 residues. Germline V lookup: CDR1 DFQATT, CDR2 SNEGSKA (reference sequence). Here the CDR3 reads CSVTPIGPRETQYF. Here the CDR3 DNA reads TGCAGTGTTACCCCGATCGGGCCCCGGGAGACCCAGTACTTC.

This clonotype was counted between two and nine times. V and J are TRBV20-1 and TRBJ2-5; 7 bases match TRBD2. This CDR3 region has 16 residues. The trim removed 4 bases at V and 2 bases at J, leaving 13 bases unmatched. CDR1 and CDR2 (germline): DFQATT, SNEGSKA (reference sequence). CDR3 sequence reads: CSANNWAGVYQETQYF. CDR3 DNA sequence: TGCAGTGCTAACAATTGGGCGGGAGTTTATCAAGAGACCCAGTACTTC.

The CDR3 region has the DNA TGTGCCAGCAGCCAGGTTAGCCGGACCTACGAGCAGTACTTC. Protein: CASSQVSRTYEQYF. The V call is TRBV7-9, the J call TRBJ2-7; D gene ambiguous. Germline CDR1 and CDR2: SEHNR and FQNEAQ (reference sequence). The V gene lost 5 bases and the J gene lost 2 bases, with 13 bases spanning the gap. The CDR3 loop spans 14 amino acids. Based on the CDR3 plus reference TRBV7-9 and TRBJ2-7, the full variable domain is DTGVSQNPRHKITKRGQNVTFRCDPISEHNRLYWYRQTLGQGPEFLTYFQNEAQLEKSRLLSDRFSAERPKGSFSTLEIQRTEQGDSAMYLCASSQVSRTYEQYFGPGTRLTVT.

Many counts were recorded for this clonotype. This chain connects TRBV6-6 to TRBJ1-3; D is ambiguous. V lost 4 bases, J lost 0 bases, and 22 bases lay in between. Per germline, CDR1 MNHNY and CDR2 SVGAGI (reference sequence). The CDR3 contains 19 residues. The CDR3 is CASSSQVIGVTSSGNTIYF. The CDR3 DNA follows: TGTGCCAGCAGTTCTCAGGTTATCGGAGTGACATCCTCTGGAAACACCATATATTTT.

Only a few counts were recorded for this clonotype. One end of the junction fails to match germline, which may point to a read error. The genes are TRBV4-3 and TRBJ2-1; the D gene is possibly TRBD2 (6 bases). The CDR3 contains 16 residues. Germline V gene lookup returns CDR1 LGHNA and CDR2 YSLEER. The CDR3 loop reads CASSQEFGGSGLERIF. DNA of the CDR3: TGCGCCAGCAGCCAAGAATTTGGTGGGAGCGGGTTGGAACGTATCTTC.

Many counts were recorded for this clonotype. The CDR3 here is CASSAEGINEKLFF. The DNA for the CDR3 is TGTGCCAGCTCAGCGGAGGGAATCAATGAAAAACTGTTTTTT. The rearrangement joins TRBV18 to TRBJ1-4; D is unclear. Germline V gene data show CDR1 as KGHSH and CDR2 as LQKENI. The V and J ends lost 5 bases and 5 bases respectively, with 12 bases between them. This CDR3 contains 14 residues.

This sequence joins TRBV18 and TRBJ2-1, with 12 bases aligning to TRBD2. After removal of 3 bases from V and 8 bases from J, the junction contained 8 bases not matched to a gene. Looked up from germline, CDR1 is KGHSH and CDR2 is LQKENI. The CDR3 covers 16 residues. CDR3 nucleotides: TGTGCCAGCTCACCGACTAGCGGGAGATCGGGGCATGAGCAGTTCTTC. Protein: CASSPTSGRSGHEQFF.

The CDR3 DNA follows: TGTGCCAGCAGCTTGGAACGGGCAGGGTATTCACCCCTCCACTTT. This codes for CASSLERAGYSPLHF. The chain links TRBV5-6 to TRBJ1-6, with D possibly being TRBD1 (5 bases). Germline assignment: CDR1 SGHDT and CDR2 YYEEEE. V was cut by 0 bases and J by 8 bases, with 12 bases left in between. The CDR3 runs to 15 residues.

The CDR3 loop reads CAISDGKVAMNTEAFF. CDR3 nucleotides: TGTGCCATCAGTGACGGGAAGGTAGCGATGAACACTGAAGCTTTCTTT. This chain uses TRBV10-3 with TRBJ1-1; D ambiguous. The length of the CDR3 is 16 residues. The germline V and J ends were trimmed by 3 bases and 0 bases, with 14 bases remaining between them. Germline V lookup: CDR1 ENHRY, CDR2 SYGVKD.

This clonotype was recorded many times. The chain carries TRBV12-3 or TRBV12-4 and TRBJ1-5; D is unresolved. Deletions cut 2 bases from V and 2 bases from J, with 4 bases between. The CDR3 contains 13 residues. The CDR3 spells CASSLQGNQPQHF. The CDR3 nucleotides read TGTGCCAGCAGTTTACAGGGCAATCAGCCCCAGCATTTT.

The chain recombines TRBV11-3 with TRBJ2-7; the D gene is possibly TRBD1 (6 bases). CDR1 and CDR2 from the germline V gene are SGHNT and YENEEA. Trimming shortened V by 0 bases and J by 4 bases, and 16 bases separated the two germline ends. The CDR3 runs to 16 residues. CDR3 in amino acids: CASSLESGTGTYEQYV. CDR3 bases: TGTGCCAGCAGCTTAGAAAGCGGAACCGGGACATACGAGCAGTACGTC.

This clonotype was recorded a few times. The chain recombines TRBV9 with TRBJ2-3; 9 bases fit TRBD2. The CDR3 length is 16 residues. Germline-derived CDR1 and CDR2 are SGDLS and YYNGEE. With 0 bases clipped from V and 11 bases from J, the junction kept 13 bases outside the gene matches. The CDR3 DNA is TGTGCCAGCAGCGTAGTACCATCTGGGCTAGCGGGACAGCAGTATTTT. Translating gives CASSVVPSGLAGQQYF.

This sequence joins TRBV18 and TRBJ1-1; D is possibly TRBD1 (5 bases). The CDR3 extends over 17 amino acids. Per the germline V gene, CDR1 is KGHSH and CDR2 is LQKENI. The V end lost 2 bases, the J end lost 0 bases, and 16 bases lay between the germline ends. CDR3 in DNA: TGTGCCAGCTCACCAACGGGACGAGGAATAATGAACACTGAAGCTTTCTTT. It encodes CASSPTGRGIMNTEAFF.

This clonotype was counted a few times. The J gene is TRBJ2-3, the V gene TRBV24-1; 8 bases match TRBD1. The CDR3 length is 16 residues. V lost 1 base to trimming and J lost 6 bases; unmatched junction nucleotides: 8. Per the germline V gene, CDR1 is KGHDR and CDR2 is SFDVKD. The CDR3 reads CATSDFDRGLADTQYF. In nucleotides, the CDR3 is TGTGCCACCAGTGATTTCGACAGGGGACTTGCGGATACGCAGTATTTT.